Listed below are T cell receptor beta chains from one sample, sequenced in a study of beta chain features in type 1 diabetes. Some clones are missing from TCRdb's copy, which holds only in-frame ones; the method was immunoSEQ multiplex PCR. This sample has 350,000 or so clones, with roughly a fifth found just once. The sample taken for sequencing was naive CD4+ T cells from blood. Every receptor here comes from a woman aged 18 to 35 in good health. Each CDR3 is given with its conserved first and last residue. D genes are given only for firm matches. Clone size is given for some rows only: seen once, a few or many times, or a class if the clone is expanded.

17,TRBJ2-1,TRBV23-1,.,TRBD2,TGCGCCAGCGTCGGACCCCCGCGGCGGGAGGGTGCAGATGAGCAGTTCTTC,CASVGPPRREGADEQFF
13,TRBJ2-1,TRBV5-6,.,.,TGTGCCAGTACTAGCACAAACTACAATGAGCAGTTCTTC,CASTSTNYNEQFF
16,TRBJ1-1,TRBV5-1,few,.,TGCGCCAGCAGCTTGGGTGGAGCTCAGGGGATCACTGAAGCTTTCTTT,CASSLGGAQGITEAFF
13,TRBJ1-4,TRBV7-2,.,.,TGTGCCAGCAGCTTACGTAGGGGGGAAAAACTGTTTTTT,CASSLRRGEKLFF
13,TRBJ1-1,TRBV11-2,few,.,TGTGCCAGCAGCGCTAGTTTGAACACTGAAGCTTTCTTT,CASSASLNTEAFF
14,TRBJ2-2,TRBV5-1,few,.,TGCGCCAGCAGCTTGACGAGGGTCGCCGGGGAGCTGTTTTTT,CASSLTRVAGELFF
16,TRBJ2-3,TRBV6-6,.,TRBD2,TGTGCCAGCAGTTACTCCCTAGCGGGGGGCACAGATACGCAGTATTTT,CASSYSLAGGTDTQYF
15,TRBJ1-5,TRBV5-1,.,.,TGCGCCAGCAGCCCCGACCCTAGAAGTGATCAGCCCCAGCATTTT,CASSPDPRSDQPQHF
17,TRBJ2-3,TRBV7-2,.,TRBD2,TGTGCCAGCAGCTTCTCATTTCGGGGGGGCGGGGCAGATACGCAGTATTTT,CASSFSFRGGGADTQYF
12,TRBJ1-1,TRBV7-2,.,TRBD1,TGTGCCAGCAGCCCAAGACAGGGCGCAGCTTTCTTT,CASSPRQGAAFF
15,TRBJ2-2,TRBV15,few,.,TGTGCCACCAGCAGAGGAGGGAGGATCACCGGGGAGCTGTTTTTT,CATSRGGRITGELFF
15,TRBJ1-2,TRBV4-2,few,TRBD1,TGTGCCAGCAGCCAAGAGGGACAGGGATCCTATGGCTACACCTTC,CASSQEGQGSYGYTF
15,TRBJ2-7,TRBV7-2,.,.,TGTGCGACATCACCCCGGGCGGGGGCTTCATACGAGCAGTACTTC,CATSPRAGASYEQYF
16,TRBJ2-3,TRBV5-1,.,.,TGCGCCAGCAGCTTCAGGAGCGGTACTAGCACAGATACGCAGTATTTT,CASSFRSGTSTDTQYF
16,TRBJ1-1,TRBV5-4,few,.,TGTGCCAGCAGCTTTGACATCCCGATGGGGAACACTGAAGCTTTCTTT,CASSFDIPMGNTEAFF
15,TRBJ2-1,TRBV30,.,TRBD2,TGTGCCTGGAAGTCTAGCGGGGTTTCCTACAATGAGCAGTTCTTC,CAWKSSGVSYNEQFF
16,TRBJ1-1,TRBV4-1,.,.,TGCGCCAGCAGCCAAGTAGGTCGGCACAGGAACACTGAAGCTTTCTTT,CASSQVGRHRNTEAFF
14,TRBJ2-7,TRBV29-1,few,TRBD2,TGCAGCGTCGCCGGGACTAGCGGAGCCTACGAGCAGTACTTC,CSVAGTSGAYEQYF
13,TRBJ1-1,TRBV29-1,.,.,TGCGCTGCTGGAGGGGCCGGGTACACTGAAGCTTTCTTT,CAAGGAGYTEAFF
10,TRBJ1-2,TRBV30,few,.,TGTGCCTGGGCAGGGCAAGGCTACACCTTC,CAWAGQGYTF
12,TRBJ1-6,TRBV16,few,.,TGTGCCAGCAGCCACCCGGATTCACCCCTCCACTTT,CASSHPDSPLHF
14,TRBJ2-1,TRBV27,few,.,TGTGCCAGCAGTACTAGGGTTAAGAACAATGAGCAGTTCTTC,CASSTRVKNNEQFF
15,TRBJ1-4,TRBV15,few,.,TGTGCCACCAGCAGAGATCCCACGGTTTCGGAAAAACTGTTTTTT,CATSRDPTVSEKLFF
13,TRBJ2-5,TRBV7-9,.,.,TGTGCCAGCAGCTTAGGGGGCCGGGAGACCCAGTACTTC,CASSLGGRETQYF
15,TRBJ1-5,TRBV7-2,few,TRBD1,TGTGCCAGCAGCTTAGAGGACAGGAGGAATCAGCCCCAGCATTTT,CASSLEDRRNQPQHF
14,TRBJ1-1,TRBV1,few,.,TGCACCAGCAGCCAAGTCCCCGTTAACACTGAAGCTTTCTTT,CTSSQVPVNTEAFF
16,TRBJ1-5,TRBV2,.,TRBD1,TGTGCCAGCAGTGTGAACAGGGGCGGGAGCAATCAGCCCCAGCATTTT,CASSVNRGGSNQPQHF
15,TRBJ2-1,TRBV19,.,TRBD1,TGTGCCAGTAGTATTTGGGGACAGAGATACAATGAGCAGTTCTTC,CASSIWGQRYNEQFF
14,TRBJ1-1,TRBV5-6,few,.,TGTGCCAGCAGCTGGGGAGGAGGGGACACTGAAGCTTTCTTT,CASSWGGGDTEAFF
14,TRBJ2-5,TRBV28,few,TRBD1,TGTGCCAGCAGTTTGACAGGGGGCAGGGAGACCCAGTACTTC,CASSLTGGRETQYF
13,TRBJ2-1,TRBV10-3,.,.,TGTGCTTCGAACCAGCGGTGGGGCAATGAGCAGTTCTTC,CASNQRWGNEQFF
18,TRBJ2-3,TRBV7-9,.,TRBD1,TGTGCCAGCAGCAAGGGGGACAGTTCCACCCCTAGCACAGATACGCAGTATTTT,CASSKGDSSTPSTDTQYF
15,TRBJ1-5,TRBV7-2,.,.,TGTGCCAGCAGTACCGGGACCCATGCGGGGCAGCCCCAGCATTTT,CASSTGTHAGQPQHF
13,TRBJ2-7,TRBV6-1,.,TRBD1,TGTGCCAGCACTTCAGGGGGTACCTACGAGCAGTACTTC,CASTSGGTYEQYF
14,TRBJ2-3,TRBV7-2,few,.,TGTGCCAGCAGCGCCGATCCCATCCTCTCGGGGCAGTATTTT,CASSADPILSGQYF
14,TRBJ1-2,TRBV19,.,.,TGTGCCAGTAGTATAGGGTCCGGAGCCTATGGCTACACCTTC,CASSIGSGAYGYTF
15,TRBJ2-4,TRBV25-1,.,.,TGTGCCAGCAGTCTTACAGAGACAGGCAAAAACATTCAGTACTTC,CASSLTETGKNIQYF